This is a list of T cell receptor beta chains from one sample in a study of shared clonotypes between healthy human individuals. The method was immunoSEQ multiplex PCR; TCRdb's version includes in-frame clones alone and lacks a portion of them. Among a few million clones listed, approximately 95% were seen once. Sequencing was done on a sample of naive CD4+ T cells sorted from blood. The receptors stem from a man between 18 and 29 years old in good health. Both conserved end residues are part of each CDR3. The D gene is left open where the match is weak. Not every row has a clone size; where given, it reads once, few, many or a size class.

>TRBV5-1|TRBD1|.|TRBJ1-1
CASIPGGTENTEAFF
TGCGCCAGCATCCCGGGTGGGACAGAGAACACTGAAGCTTTCTTT
>TRBV5-4|.|.|TRBJ2-3
CASSLLKDTQYF
TGTGCCAGCAGCCTCTTGAAAGATACGCAGTATTTT
>TRBV7-6|.|.|TRBJ2-7
CASSEQGTTEQYF
TGTGCCAGCAGCGAACAGGGAACTACGGAGCAGTACTTC
>TRBV25-1|.|.|TRBJ1-2
CASSEVGPQANYGYTF
TGTGCCAGCAGTGAAGTGGGGCCGCAAGCTAACTATGGCTACACCTTC
>TRBV28|.|once|TRBJ1-2
CAGGDGYTF
TGTGCCGGAGGCGATGGCTACACCTTC
>TRBV6-1|.|.|TRBJ1-5
CASSAWGEGQPQHF
TGTGCCAGCAGTGCATGGGGGGAGGGTCAGCCCCAGCATTTT
>TRBV19|.|.|TRBJ2-1
CASRARRSDNEQFF
TGTGCCAGTAGAGCGCGGCGATCGGACAATGAGCAGTTCTTC
>TRBV25-1|TRBD2|.|TRBJ2-7
CASSAAGAYEQYF
TGTGCCAGCAGTGCAGCGGGGGCCTACGAGCAGTACTTC
>TRBV27|.|.|TRBJ2-7
CASSLLAGSSYEQYF
TGTGCCAGCAGTTTATTAGCAGGGAGCTCCTACGAGCAGTACTTC
>TRBV27|.|.|TRBJ2-7
CASSSGMNSYEQYF
TGTGCCAGCAGTTCGGGGATGAACTCCTACGAGCAGTACTTC
>TRBV5-1|.|few|TRBJ2-7
CASSLEYSSILYEQYF
TGCGCCAGCAGCTTGGAATACAGTTCAATCCTCTACGAGCAGTACTTC
>TRBV6-1|.|.|TRBJ1-4
CASRRGQGTNEKLFF
TGTGCCAGCAGGCGGGGCCAGGGGACTAATGAAAAACTGTTTTTT
>TRBV6-5|.|.|TRBJ2-1
CASRTYFGQFF
TGTGCCAGCAGGACCTATTTTGGTCAGTTCTTC
>TRBV19|.|.|TRBJ2-4
CASSTTAKNIQYF
TGTGCCAGTAGTACCACTGCCAAAAACATTCAGTACTTC
>TRBV30|.|.|TRBJ2-3
CAWRRVPSGTDTQYF
TGTGCCTGGAGGAGGGTGCCGAGCGGCACAGATACGCAGTATTTT
>TRBV5-1|.|.|TRBJ2-7
CASSLGSQAYEQYF
TGCGCCAGCAGCTTGGGTTCGCAGGCCTACGAGCAGTACTTC
>TRBV28|.|.|TRBJ1-2
CASDRGGGYTF
TGTGCCAGCGATCGGGGTGGTGGCTACACCTTC
>TRBV5-4|.|.|TRBJ2-6
CASSLAAGSGANVLTF
TGTGCCAGCAGCTTGGCCGCAGGCTCTGGGGCCAACGTCCTGACTTTC
>TRBV11-2|TRBD2|.|TRBJ2-7
CASSPRASGGNEQYF
TGTGCCAGCAGCCCTCGTGCTAGCGGGGGAAACGAGCAGTACTTC
>TRBV19|TRBD1|.|TRBJ1-1
CASSIVKGADNTEAFF
TGTGCCAGTAGTATAGTTAAGGGGGCAGACAACACTGAAGCTTTCTTT
>TRBV7-9|.|.|TRBJ2-1
CASSTRLNNEQFF
TGTGCCAGCAGCACACGCCTAAACAATGAGCAGTTCTTC
>TRBV6-1|.|once|TRBJ2-2
CASSGSSNTGELFF
TGTGCCAGCAGCGGCAGCTCGAACACCGGGGAGCTGTTTTTT